This note documents a single T cell receptor (beta chain) sequence. The sort gate was single viable CD3+CD4+CD8-CD45RO+ cells for memory CD4+ T cells. After thawing, CD4+ T cells were positively selected. Original data processing: Out-of-frame sequences were removed, leaving about 2.2 million distinct TCRbeta sequences. Repertoires were generated with immunoSEQ multiplex PCR, while TCRdb's copy carries only in-frame clones and drops some. The DNA was the basis for D and trimming; V, J and clone size are from that table. The sample contains under 35,000 clones, around 76% of which appear only once. The V end lost 7 bases, the J end lost 2 bases, and 5 bases lay between the germline ends. Germline lookup yields CDR1 MNHEY and CDR2 SVGAGI. The CDR3 is 11 amino acids. The sample originates from a study of memory CD4+ T cells and cytomegalovirus serostatus. Across the study: Donors were healthy Belgian adults, about ten CMV seropositive and fewer than 30 seronegative.

The TCR comes from an adult in good health and CMV-seronegative. Some clones in this sample may be carry-over from other donors' samples. Sequencing was carried out using memory CD4+ T cells from blood. J is TRBJ1-1 and V is TRBV6-5, with D unresolved. As DNA, the CDR3 is TGTGCCAGCAAAGGAAACACTGAAGCTTTCTTT. Its translation is CASKGNTEAFF.